This passage covers 14 T cell receptor beta chains from one sample sequenced in a study of T cells in women clearing cervical HPV infection. Data came from immunoSEQ multiplex PCR; TCRdb stores just in-frame clones and leaves some out. This specimen shows about 22,000 clones; the ten leading clones hold 9.5% to 15%. Sequenced input: blood buffy coat. The receptors originated from a woman aged 18 to 75 with a cervical HPV16 infection that either progressed to CIN3+ or cleared (not recorded which).

As to this clone: The read halts 3 residues ahead of the CDR3 end, with the missing end drawn from the germline J gene. This chain links TRBV13 with TRBJ2-5, with D perhaps matching TRBD2 (6 bases). The CDR3 length is 16 residues. In germline, CDR1 is PRHDT, CDR2 FYEKMQ (reference sequence). Between the trimmed V and J ends, which lost 5 bases and 6 bases, there was a span of 22 bases. The covered CDR3 bases are TGTGCCAGCAGCGGACCGCGACTAGGTGGCTGGAAGACC. This encodes CASSGPRLGGWKT. The full CDR3 protein is CASSGPRLGGWKTQYF.

Concerning this clone: Read coverage stops 3 residues before the CDR3 terminus; the germline J gene supplies the remainder. The genes are TRBV19 and TRBJ2-7, with 9 bases fitting TRBD1. This CDR3 comprises 15 residues. Germline CDR1 and CDR2: LNHDA and SQIVND (reference sequence). The ends lost 3 bases at V and 4 bases at J; junction bases unmatched: 7. Incomplete CDR3 DNA: TGTGCCAGTAGTATTAGGACAGGGGAGGAGTACGAG. It is translated as CASSIRTGEEYE. In full, the CDR3 reads CASSIRTGEEYEQYF.

With respect to this clone: The read ends 3 residues shy of where the CDR3 ends; the end is completed using the germline J gene. V usage is TRBV2 and J usage is TRBJ2-2; unclear D gene. The CDR3 extends over 14 amino acids. CDR1 SNHLY and CDR2 FYNNEI come from the germline V gene. The covered CDR3 bases are TGTGCCAGCAGTGCTTTGGGCAGGAATGAAAAG. Translating gives CASSALGRNEK. The whole CDR3 protein reads CASSALGRNEKLFF.

With regard to this clone: Read sequence stops 3 residues before the CDR3 end, and the germline J gene provides the missing end. This sample includes further DNA sequences coding for the same CDR3. The chain has TRBV12-5 and TRBJ2-1; TRBD1 aligns across 7 bases. Per the germline V gene, CDR1 is LGHNT and CDR2 is FRNRAP. The CDR3 sequence is 13 residues long. Trimming took 5 bases from V and 7 from J; bases not matched to a gene: 5. The CDR3 bases that were read are TGTGCTAGTGGTCCAGGCAGGGGGAATGAG. It codes for CASGPGRGNE. Given in full, the CDR3 is CASGPGRGNEQFF. Supplemented by reference TRBV12-5 and TRBJ2-1, the full variable domain reads DARVTQTPRHKVTEMGQEVTMRCQPILGHNTVFWYRQTMMQGLELLAYFRNRAPLDDSGMPKDRFSAEMPDATLATLKIQPSEPRDSAVYFCASGPGRGNEQFFGPGTRLTVL.

Of note for this clone: Its ends do not fully match the called genes, so a read error is possible. The CDR3 end falls 3 residues outside the read, so it is completed with the germline J gene. The chain carries TRBV7-9 and TRBJ2-3; maybe TRBD2 (6 bases). The length of the CDR3 is 14 residues. Germline lookup yields CDR1 SEHNR and CDR2 FQNEAQ (reference sequence). CDR3 bases read: TGTGCCAGCAGGTTAGGCGGGGAGGCAGATACG. Translation: CASRLGGEADT. The CDR3 in its entirety is CASRLGGEADTQYF. The full variable domain, in which reference TRBV7-9 and TRBJ2-3 provide the parts outside the CDR3, is DTGVSQNPRHKITKRGQNVTFRCDPISEHNRLYWYRQTLGQGPEFLTYFQNEAQLEKSRLLSDRFSAERPKGSFSTLEIQRTEQGDSAMYLCASRLGGEADTQYFGPGTRLTVL.

With regard to this clone: The observed sequence ends 3 residues before the CDR3 terminus, with the missing tail filled in from the germline J gene. The rearrangement links TRBV20-1 to TRBJ2-3, with TRBD2 matching 7 bases. Germline CDR1 and CDR2: DFQATT and SNEGSKA (reference sequence). This CDR3 has 14 residues. CDR3: CSARWGGSNQPQYF. CDR3 DNA, as far as it was read: TGCAGTGCTAGGTGGGGGGGGAGCAATCAGCCG.

Concerning this clone: The read comes to an end 3 residues before the CDR3 does, leaving the germline J gene to fill in the end. The chain couples TRBV5-6 to TRBJ2-5, with D maybe TRBD2 (5 bases). Germline CDR1 is SGHDT and CDR2 is YYEEEE. This CDR3 contains 15 residues. The CDR3 region is CASSFLSGVMDTQYF. CDR3 bases read: TGTGCCAGCAGCTTCTTATCCGGGGTGATGGATACC.

With regard to this clone: The CDR3 is cut off 3 residues early in the read; its end comes from the germline J gene. The chain links TRBV30 to TRBJ2-2, with D uncertain. CDR1 and CDR2 (germline): GTSNPN, SVGIG (reference sequence). This CDR3 is built from 14 residues. CDR3 bases read: TGTGCCTGGAGTGTATTGTTAGTGAATTCACCG. The encoded protein is CAWSVLLVNSP. The full CDR3 reads CAWSVLLVNSPLFF.

The sequenced part of the CDR3 DNA is TGTGCCAGTAGTAAGGGACATAGCTACGAC. Translated: CASSKGHSYD. The full-length CDR3 reads as CASSKGHSYDYTF. The V and J genes are TRBV19 and TRBJ1-2; perhaps TRBD1 as D (6 bases). The read comes to an end 3 residues before the CDR3 does, leaving the germline J gene to fill in the end. In germline, CDR1 is LNHDA, CDR2 SQIVND (reference sequence). CDR3 length: 13 residues.

The covered CDR3 bases are TGCGCCAGCAGCTTTACCGGACTATTGCTGAAAGAGACC. Residues: CASSFTGLLLKET. The full CDR3 protein reads CASSFTGLLLKETQYF. The chain has TRBV5-1 and TRBJ2-5; D perhaps matches TRBD2 (6 bases). The DNA ends 3 residues before the CDR3 does, and the rest of the CDR3 is filled in from the germline J gene. CDR3 length equals 16 residues. Germline V CDR1 and CDR2: SGHRS, YFSETQ. Between the trimmed V and J ends, which lost 2 bases and 3 bases, there was a span of 17 bases.

Concerning this clone itself: The read ends 3 residues before the CDR3 terminus; that terminus is restored from the germline J gene. V is TRBV11-1 and J is TRBJ2-1; a weak D match, TRBD2 (5 bases). From germline, CDR1 is SGHAT and CDR2 FQDESV (reference sequence). V was cut by 5 bases and J by 9 bases, with 17 bases left in between. The CDR3 runs 14 residues. The CDR3 bases that were read are TGTGCCAGCAGCCCGCACCAGACTACGATTGAG. Translation: CASSPHQTTIE. Given in full, the CDR3 is CASSPHQTTIEQFF.

A note on this clone: The CDR3 extends 3 residues past the end of the read, so its final part is completed from the germline J gene. The rearrangement joins TRBV30 to TRBJ1-2, with TRBD1 matching over 7 bases. The CDR3 is made up of 14 amino acids. Germline V lookup: CDR1 GTSNPN, CDR2 SVGIG (reference sequence). The sequenced CDR3 bases are TGTGCCTGGAGACCGACAGGGCTCACAGATACC. Protein product: CAWRPTGLTDT. The CDR3 in its entirety is CAWRPTGLTDTYTF.

As concerns this clone: The sequence runs out 3 residues before the end of the CDR3; the remainder is reconstructed from the germline J gene. J is TRBJ2-4 and V is TRBV7-2, with TRBD2 identical over 7 bases. The length of the CDR3 is 13 residues. The germline CDR1 and CDR2 sequences are SGHTA and FQGNSA. The CDR3 loop is CASSMGWDYGQYF. The covered CDR3 bases are TGTGCCAGCAGCATGGGTTGGGACTATGGT.

Concerning this clone itself: The sequence runs out 3 residues before the end of the CDR3; the remainder is reconstructed from the germline J gene. The chain employs TRBV4-1 and TRBJ1-5; weak D call: TRBD1 (5 bases). CDR1 is MGHRA, CDR2 YSYEKL, per germline. The V and J ends lost 2 bases and 4 bases respectively, with 9 bases between them. The CDR3 has 14 amino acids. The sequenced CDR3 bases are TGCGCCAGCAGCCAACTCACAGGAAATCAGCCC. It specifies CASSQLTGNQP. The full CDR3 is CASSQLTGNQPQHF.